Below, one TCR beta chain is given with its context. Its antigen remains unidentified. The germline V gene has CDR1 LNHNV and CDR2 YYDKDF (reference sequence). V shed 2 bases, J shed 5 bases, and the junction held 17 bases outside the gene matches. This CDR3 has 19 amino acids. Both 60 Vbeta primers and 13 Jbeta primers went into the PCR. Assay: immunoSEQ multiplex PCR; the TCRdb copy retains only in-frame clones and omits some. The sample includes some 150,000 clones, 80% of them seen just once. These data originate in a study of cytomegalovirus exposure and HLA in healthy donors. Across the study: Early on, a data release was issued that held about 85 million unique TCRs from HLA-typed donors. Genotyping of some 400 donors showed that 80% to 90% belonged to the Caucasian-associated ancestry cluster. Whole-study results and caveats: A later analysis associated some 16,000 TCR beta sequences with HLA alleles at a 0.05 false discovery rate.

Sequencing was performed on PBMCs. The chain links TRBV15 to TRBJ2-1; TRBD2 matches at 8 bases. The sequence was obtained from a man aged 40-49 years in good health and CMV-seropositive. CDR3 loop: CATSRTPLTPAGANNEQFF. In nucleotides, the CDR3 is TGTGCCACCAGCAGAACTCCTCTAACCCCAGCGGGAGCGAACAATGAGCAGTTCTTC.